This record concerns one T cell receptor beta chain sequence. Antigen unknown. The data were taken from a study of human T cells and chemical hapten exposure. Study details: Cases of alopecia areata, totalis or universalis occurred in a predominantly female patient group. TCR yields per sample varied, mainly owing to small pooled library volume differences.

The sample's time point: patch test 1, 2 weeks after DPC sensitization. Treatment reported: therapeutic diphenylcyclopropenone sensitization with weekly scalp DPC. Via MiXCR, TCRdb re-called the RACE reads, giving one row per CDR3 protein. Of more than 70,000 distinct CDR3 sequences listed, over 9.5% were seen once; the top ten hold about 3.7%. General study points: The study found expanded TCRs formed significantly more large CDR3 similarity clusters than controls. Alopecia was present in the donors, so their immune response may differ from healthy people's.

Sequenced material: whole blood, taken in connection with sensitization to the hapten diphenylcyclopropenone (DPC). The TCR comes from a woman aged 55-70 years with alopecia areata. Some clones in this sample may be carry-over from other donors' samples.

The CDR3 DNA reads as TGTGCCAGCAGTTCCCTCTTTAAGGACGGAATACCCTACGAGCAGTACTTC. This codes for CASSSLFKDGIPYEQYF. The chain joins TRBV6-6 to TRBJ2-7; D is ambiguous. Germline assignment: CDR1 MNHNY and CDR2 SVGAGI (reference sequence). The V end lost 4 bases, the J end lost 2 bases, and 21 bases lay between the germline ends. This CDR3 has 17 amino acids.